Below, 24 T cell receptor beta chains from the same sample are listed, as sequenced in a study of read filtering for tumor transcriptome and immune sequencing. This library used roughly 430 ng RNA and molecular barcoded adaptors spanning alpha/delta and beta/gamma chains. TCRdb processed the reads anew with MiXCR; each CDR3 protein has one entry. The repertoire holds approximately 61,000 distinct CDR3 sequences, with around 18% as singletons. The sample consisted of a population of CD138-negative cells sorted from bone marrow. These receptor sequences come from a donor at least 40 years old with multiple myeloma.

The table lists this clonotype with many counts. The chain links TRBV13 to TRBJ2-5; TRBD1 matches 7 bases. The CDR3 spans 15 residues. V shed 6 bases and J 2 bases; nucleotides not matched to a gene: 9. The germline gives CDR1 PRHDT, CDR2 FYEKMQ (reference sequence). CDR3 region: CASRYWTGSQETQYF. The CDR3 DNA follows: TGTGCCAGCAGGTACTGGACAGGCTCACAAGAGACCCAGTACTTC.

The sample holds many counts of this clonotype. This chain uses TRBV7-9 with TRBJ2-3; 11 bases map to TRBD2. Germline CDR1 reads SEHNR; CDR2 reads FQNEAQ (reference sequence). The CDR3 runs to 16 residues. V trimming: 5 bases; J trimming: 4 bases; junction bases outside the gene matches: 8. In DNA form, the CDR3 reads TGTGCCAGCAGCCTCAATAGCGGGGGGGTCTCAGATACGCAGTATTTT. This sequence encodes CASSLNSGGVSDTQYF.

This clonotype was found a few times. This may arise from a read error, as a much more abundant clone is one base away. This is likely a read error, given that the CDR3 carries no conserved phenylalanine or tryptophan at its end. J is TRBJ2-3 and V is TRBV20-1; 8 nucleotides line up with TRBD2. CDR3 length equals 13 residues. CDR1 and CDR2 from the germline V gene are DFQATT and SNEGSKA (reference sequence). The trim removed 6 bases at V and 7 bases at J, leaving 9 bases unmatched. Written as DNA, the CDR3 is TGCAGTGCCGAAGCGAGCGGGGGCCATACGCAGTATCTT. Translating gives CSAEASGGHTQYL.

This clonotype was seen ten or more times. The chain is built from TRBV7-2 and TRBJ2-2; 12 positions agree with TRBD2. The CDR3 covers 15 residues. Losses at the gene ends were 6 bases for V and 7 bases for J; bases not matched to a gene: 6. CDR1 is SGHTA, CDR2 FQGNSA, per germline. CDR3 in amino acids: CASSALAGGIGELFF. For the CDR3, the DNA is TGTGCCAGCAGTGCACTAGCGGGAGGAATCGGGGAGCTGTTTTTT.

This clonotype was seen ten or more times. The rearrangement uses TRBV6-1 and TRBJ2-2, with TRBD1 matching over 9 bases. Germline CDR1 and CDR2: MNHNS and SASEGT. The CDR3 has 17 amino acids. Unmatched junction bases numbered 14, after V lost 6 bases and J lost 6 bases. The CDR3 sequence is CASRSAMGQGVSGELFF. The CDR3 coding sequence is TGTGCCAGCAGGAGCGCGATGGGACAGGGAGTATCCGGGGAGCTGTTTTTT.

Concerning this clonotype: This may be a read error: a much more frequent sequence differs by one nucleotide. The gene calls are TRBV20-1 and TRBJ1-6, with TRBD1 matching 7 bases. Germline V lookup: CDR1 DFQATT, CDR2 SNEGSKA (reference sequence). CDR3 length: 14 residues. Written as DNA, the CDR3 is TGCGGTGCGGATCAAGACAGGGAGGGATCACCCCTCCACTTT. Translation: CGADQDREGSPLHF.

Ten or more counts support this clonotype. CDR3 DNA sequence: TGTGCCAGCAGCGCTATGAGGACTAATGAAAAACTGTTTTTT. Its protein is CASSAMRTNEKLFF. The chain is built from TRBV11-2 and TRBJ1-4; D is unresolved. Germline assignment: CDR1 SGHAT and CDR2 FQNNGV. Trimming removed 5 bases from V and 2 bases from J, with 9 bases in between. This CDR3 contains 14 residues.

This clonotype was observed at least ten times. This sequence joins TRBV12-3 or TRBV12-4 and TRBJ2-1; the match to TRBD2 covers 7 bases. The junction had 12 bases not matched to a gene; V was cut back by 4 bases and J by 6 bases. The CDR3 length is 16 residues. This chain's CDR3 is CASSYGGGAISNEQFF. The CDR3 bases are TGTGCCAGCAGTTACGGGGGAGGGGCCATCTCCAATGAGCAGTTCTTC.

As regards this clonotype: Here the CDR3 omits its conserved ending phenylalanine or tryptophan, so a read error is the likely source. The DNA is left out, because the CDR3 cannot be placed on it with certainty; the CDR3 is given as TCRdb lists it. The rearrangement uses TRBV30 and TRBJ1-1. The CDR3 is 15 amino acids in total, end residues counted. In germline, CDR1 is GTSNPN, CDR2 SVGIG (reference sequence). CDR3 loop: CAWSRPGTLNTETFI.

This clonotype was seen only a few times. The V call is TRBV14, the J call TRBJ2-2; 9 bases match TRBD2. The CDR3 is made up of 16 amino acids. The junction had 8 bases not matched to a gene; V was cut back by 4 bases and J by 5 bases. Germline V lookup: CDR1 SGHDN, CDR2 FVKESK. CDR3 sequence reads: CASSPKAGGRTGELFF. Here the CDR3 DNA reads TGTGCCAGCAGCCCAAAAGCGGGAGGAAGAACCGGGGAGCTGTTTTTT.

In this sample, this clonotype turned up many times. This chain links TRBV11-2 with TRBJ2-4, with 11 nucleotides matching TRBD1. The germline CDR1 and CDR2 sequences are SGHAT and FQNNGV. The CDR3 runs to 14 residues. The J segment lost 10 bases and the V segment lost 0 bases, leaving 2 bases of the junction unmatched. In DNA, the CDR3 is TGTGCCAGCAGCTTAGACGGGACAGGGGGTATTCAGTACTTC. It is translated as CASSLDGTGGIQYF.

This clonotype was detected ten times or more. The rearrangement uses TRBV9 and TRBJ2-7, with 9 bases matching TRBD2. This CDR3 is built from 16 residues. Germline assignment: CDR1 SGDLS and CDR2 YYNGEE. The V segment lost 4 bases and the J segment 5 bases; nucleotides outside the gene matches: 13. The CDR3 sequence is CASSSTFSGSHNEQYF. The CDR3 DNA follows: TGTGCCAGCAGCTCCACCTTTAGCGGGAGTCACAACGAGCAGTACTTC.

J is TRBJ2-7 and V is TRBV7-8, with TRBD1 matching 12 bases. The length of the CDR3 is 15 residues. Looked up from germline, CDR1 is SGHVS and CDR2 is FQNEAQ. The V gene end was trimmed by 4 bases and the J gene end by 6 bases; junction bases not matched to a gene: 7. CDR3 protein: CASSYDGTGGSEQYF. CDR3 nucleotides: TGTGCCAGCAGCTATGACGGGACAGGGGGCTCCGAGCAGTACTTC.

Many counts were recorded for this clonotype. The CDR3 reads CASSLSGGSNQPQHF. The CDR3, as DNA: TGCGCCAGCAGCTTGAGCGGAGGAAGCAATCAGCCCCAGCATTTT. The chain links TRBV5-1 to TRBJ1-5; D is undetermined. The CDR3 has 15 residues. Trimming removed 1 base from V and 1 base from J, with 9 bases in between. CDR1 is SGHRS and CDR2 is YFSETQ in the germline V gene.

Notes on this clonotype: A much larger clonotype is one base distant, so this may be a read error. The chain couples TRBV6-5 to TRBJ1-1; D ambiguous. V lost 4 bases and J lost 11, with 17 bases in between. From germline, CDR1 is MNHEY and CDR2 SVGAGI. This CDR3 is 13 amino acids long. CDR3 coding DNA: TGTGCCAGCAGTTTATCTATTTCCATACTTGCTTTCTTT. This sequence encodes CASSLSISILAFF.

Here the CDR3 DNA reads TGTGCCAGCAGTCACAGGGGCTACACCTTC. Translating it yields CASSHRGYTF. The gene calls are TRBV28 and TRBJ1-2; possibly TRBD1 for D (5 bases). CDR1 MDHEN and CDR2 SYDVKM come from the germline V gene. The CDR3 spans 10 residues. Trimming shortened V by 5 bases and J by 8 bases, and 6 bases separated the two germline ends.

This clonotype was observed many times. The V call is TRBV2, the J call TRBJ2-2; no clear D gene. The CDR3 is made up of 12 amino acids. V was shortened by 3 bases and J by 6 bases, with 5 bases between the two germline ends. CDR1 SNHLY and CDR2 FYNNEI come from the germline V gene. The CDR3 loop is CASSEESGELFF. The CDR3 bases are TGTGCCAGCAGTGAGGAATCCGGGGAGCTGTTTTTT.

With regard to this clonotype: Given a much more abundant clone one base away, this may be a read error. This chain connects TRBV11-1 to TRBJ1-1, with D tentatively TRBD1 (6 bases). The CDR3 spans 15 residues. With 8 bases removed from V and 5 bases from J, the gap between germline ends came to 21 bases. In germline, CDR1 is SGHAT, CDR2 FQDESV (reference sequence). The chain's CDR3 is CASSTLGPGATEAFF. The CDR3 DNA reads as TGTGCCAGCTCGACCCTCGGACCGGGGGCAACTGAAGCTTTCTTT. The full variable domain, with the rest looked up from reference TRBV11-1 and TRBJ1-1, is EAEVAQSPRYKITEKSQAVAFWCDPISGHATLYWYRQILGQGPELLVQFQDESVVDDSQLPKDRFSAERLKGVDSTLKIQPAELGDSAMYLCASSTLGPGATEAFFGQGTRLTVV.

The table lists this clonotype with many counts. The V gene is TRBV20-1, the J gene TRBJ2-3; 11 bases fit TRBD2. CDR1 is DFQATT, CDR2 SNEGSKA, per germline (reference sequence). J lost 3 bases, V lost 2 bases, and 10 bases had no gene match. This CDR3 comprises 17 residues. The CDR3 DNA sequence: TGCAGTGCTAGAATTAGCGGGGGGGCGCGAGGGACAGATACGCAGTATTTT. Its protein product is CSARISGGARGTDTQYF.

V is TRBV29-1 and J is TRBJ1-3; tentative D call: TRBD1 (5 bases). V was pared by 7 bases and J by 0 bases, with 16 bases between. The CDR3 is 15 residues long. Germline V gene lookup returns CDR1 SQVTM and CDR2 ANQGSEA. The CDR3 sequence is CSAGQGFSSGNTIYF. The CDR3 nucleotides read TGCAGCGCCGGCCAGGGTTTTTCCTCTGGAAACACCATATATTTT.

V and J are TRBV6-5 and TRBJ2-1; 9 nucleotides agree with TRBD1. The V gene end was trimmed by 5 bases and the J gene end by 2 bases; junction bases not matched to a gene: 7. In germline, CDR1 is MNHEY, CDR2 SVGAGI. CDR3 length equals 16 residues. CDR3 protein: CASSTGTGSAYNEQFF. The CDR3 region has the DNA TGTGCCAGCAGTACCGGGACAGGGTCCGCCTACAATGAGCAGTTCTTC.

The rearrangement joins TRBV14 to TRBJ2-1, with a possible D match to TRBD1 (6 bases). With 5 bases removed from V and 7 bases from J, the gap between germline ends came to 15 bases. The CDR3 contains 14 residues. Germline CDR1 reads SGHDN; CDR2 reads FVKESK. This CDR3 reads CASSKTGTINEQFF. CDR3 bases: TGTGCCAGCAGCAAAACCGGGACAATTAATGAGCAGTTCTTC.

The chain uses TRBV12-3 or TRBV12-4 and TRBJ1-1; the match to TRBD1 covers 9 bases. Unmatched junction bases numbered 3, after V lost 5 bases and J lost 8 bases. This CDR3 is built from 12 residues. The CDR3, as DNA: TGTGCCAGCAGTCCGGACAGGGGAGAAGCTTTCTTT. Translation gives CASSPDRGEAFF.

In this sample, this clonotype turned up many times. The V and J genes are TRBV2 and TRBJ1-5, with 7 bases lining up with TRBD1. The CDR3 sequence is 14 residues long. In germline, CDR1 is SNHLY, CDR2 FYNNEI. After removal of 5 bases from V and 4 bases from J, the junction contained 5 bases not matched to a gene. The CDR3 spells CASSNRDRNQPQHF. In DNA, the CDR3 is TGTGCCAGCAGTAACCGGGACAGAAATCAGCCCCAGCATTTT.